In its sample, the clone carrying this TCR beta chain was seen a few times. Its antigen is undetermined. Trimming removed 3 bases from V and 8 bases from J; junction bases left unmatched: 20. Germline lookup yields CDR1 MNHEY and CDR2 SMNVEV (reference sequence). This CDR3 comprises 20 residues. The protocol was immunoSEQ multiplex PCR, while the TCRdb copy is restricted to in-frame clones and leaves out a portion. The data contain some 2,500,000 clones, approximately 94% of them singletons. The data stem from a study of shared clonotypes between healthy human individuals. Study-wide results and limits: As a rule, naive subsets had a larger estimated richness than memory subsets. The genetic and exposure-history diversity represented was limited by few donors.

The TCR was taken from a man between 18 and 35 years old in good health. Some clones in this sample may be carry-over from other donors' samples. V usage is TRBV27 and J usage is TRBJ2-1; 12 bases fit TRBD2. What was sequenced was naive CD4+ T cells from PBMCs. The subset was: CD45RA+ positively selected. As DNA, the CDR3 is TGTGCCAGCAGTTTCTCCTCGAATCGCGAGACTAGCGGGAGTATTCATGAGCAGTTCTTC. Encoded protein: CASSFSSNRETSGSIHEQFF.